A single TCR beta chain is shown here with its context. Its matching antigen is unknown. The assay was immunoSEQ multiplex PCR, and TCRdb's table has in-frame clones only and misses some. The data show 70,000 or so clones, approximately 77% seen once. This entry belongs to a study of vaccination effects on CD4 cells after COVID-19. Whole-study context: ViraFEST used viral peptide pools to expand antigen-specific CD4+ T cells before sequencing.

Isolating CD4+ T cells followed approximately 10 days of culture. On day 3 and again on day 7, half the medium was replaced with IL-2 medium. The TCR originated in a human donor who received a COVID-19 vaccine. The sample consisted of CD4+ T cells from PBMCs cultured without peptide, taken before COVID-19 vaccination.

The CDR3 sequence: CASSSNRGSQETQYF. As DNA, the CDR3 is TGTGCCAGCAGCTCAAACAGGGGAAGTCAGGAGACCCAGTACTTC. The chain recombines TRBV7-6 with TRBJ2-5; TRBD1 matches 7 bases. With V trimmed by 4 bases and J by 5 bases, 10 bases remained unmatched. CDR1 and CDR2 from the germline V gene are SGHVS and FNYEAQ. This CDR3 has 15 residues.